This T cell receptor (beta chain) was documented in a study of blood T cells in healthy people across ages. All donors came from Russia, were Caucasian and healthy, and spanned ages about 6 to 90. Each sample gave at least 6.5 million isolated PBMCs. Per sample, extraction of total RNA gave at least 5.5 micrograms in every case. Alongside a J-beta primer mix, a sample-barcoded 5' primer served in a second PCR lasting roughly 7 to 11 cycles. A 12-random-nucleotide template-switch adaptor tagged each cDNA molecule. Each CDR3 protein is one row after TCRdb ran MiXCR on the 5' RACE reads. The sample shows 500,000 to 600,000 distinct CDR3 sequences, 25% to 30% of them seen only once. The sequenced sample consisted of blood. The receptor was derived from a woman aged 70 to 79 in good health.

The CDR3 coding sequence is TGTGCCACCAGCGATACAGCTACGACAGATGAGCAGTTCTTC. Its translation is CATSDTATTDEQFF. The rearrangement joins TRBV24-1 to TRBJ2-1, with D perhaps TRBD1 (5 bases). V lost 7 bases and J 8 bases, leaving 17 bases between the germline ends. Germline V gives CDR1 KGHDR, CDR2 SFDVKD. This CDR3 has 14 amino acids.